The 14 T cell receptor beta chains in this list originate from one sample, sequenced in a study of breast tumors, draining lymph nodes, adjacent tissues. MiXCR, run by TCRdb on the multiplex PCR reads, gives a single entry per CDR3 protein. The sample lists about 180,000 distinct CDR3 sequences; approximately 30% were seen once. Samples came from axillary lymph nodes draining the breast cancer. Sample: axillary lymph node tissue. These receptors originate from a female donor with breast cancer. Some clones in this sample may be carry-over from other donors' samples.

The rearrangement uses TRBV27 and TRBJ2-3; 7 bases line up with TRBD2. The J segment lost 4 bases and the V segment lost 4 bases, leaving 5 bases of the junction unmatched. Germline assignment: CDR1 MNHEY and CDR2 SMNVEV (reference sequence). The CDR3 length is 14 residues. The CDR3 here is CASSWAGVADTQYF. CDR3 nucleotide sequence: TGTGCCAGCAGTTGGGCGGGAGTGGCAGATACGCAGTATTTT.

In this sample, this clonotype turned up many times. This rearrangement joins TRBV29-1 to TRBJ2-7; 9 positions match TRBD2. CDR1 is SQVTM and CDR2 is ANQGSEA in the germline V gene. The length of the CDR3 is 13 residues. The junction had 3 bases not matched to a gene; V was cut back by 6 bases and J by 0 bases. CDR3 sequence: CSVSSGNSYEQYF. Here the CDR3 DNA reads TGCAGCGTCTCTAGCGGGAACTCCTACGAGCAGTACTTC.

On this clonotype itself: This may stem from a read error, because a much larger clone lies one nucleotide away. This rearrangement joins TRBV7-7 to TRBJ2-5; 8 positions agree with TRBD2. The CDR3 is 15 amino acids. Germline V CDR1 and CDR2: SSHAT, FNYEAQ (reference sequence). CDR3 residues: CASSTGTRGGETQHF. The CDR3 DNA sequence: TGTGCTAGCAGTACCGGGACTAGGGGGGGGGAGACCCAGCACTTC.

The chain combines TRBV4-1 with TRBJ1-4; tentatively, D is TRBD1 (5 bases). The V and J ends lost 3 bases and 3 bases respectively, with 11 bases between them. The CDR3 extends over 15 amino acids. CDR1 and CDR2 (germline): MGHRA, YSYEKL. This chain's CDR3 is CASSQATEANEKLFF. The CDR3 DNA follows: TGCGCCAGCAGCCAGGCGACAGAAGCTAATGAAAAACTGTTTTTT.

Notes on this clonotype: The CDR3 carries no conserved terminal phenylalanine or tryptophan, so it likely arises from a read error. It is unclear where the CDR3 begins or ends on the DNA, so no DNA is shown, and the CDR3 is as TCRdb lists it. The chain joins TRBV7-2 to TRBJ2-6. The CDR3 comprises 10 residues, both ends counted. In germline, CDR1 is SGHTA, CDR2 FQGNSA. The CDR3 loop is CASSLRVPTS.

There are a few counts of this clonotype. V gene TRBV7-9 combines with J gene TRBJ2-1, with TRBD2 as a possible D gene (6 bases). The CDR3 totals 15 residues. V lost 2 bases, J lost 4 bases, and 12 bases lay in between. Germline V CDR1 and CDR2: SEHNR, FQNEAQ (reference sequence). CDR3 DNA: TGTGCCAGCAGCTTATCTGGGACTCTTTACAATGAGCAGTTCTTC. Translation: CASSLSGTLYNEQFF.

This clonotype appeared many times. One end of the junction is discordant with germline, which a read error may explain. The chain joins TRBV2 to TRBJ2-3; 8 bases fit TRBD1. CDR1 is SNHLY and CDR2 is FYNNEI in the germline V gene. This CDR3 contains 10 residues. The CDR3 loop is CASRPGQVVF. Here the CDR3 DNA reads TGTGCCAGCAGGCCGGGACAGGTGGTTTTT.

This clonotype appeared many times. V and J are TRBV6-5 and TRBJ1-2; 7 bases agree with TRBD1. The CDR3 has 16 residues. Losses at the gene ends were 2 bases for V and 4 bases for J; bases not matched to a gene: 10. Per germline, CDR1 MNHEY and CDR2 SVGAGI. CDR3 sequence reads: CASSYTENRGAYGYTF. The CDR3 region has the DNA TGTGCCAGCAGTTACACAGAGAACAGGGGCGCCTATGGCTACACCTTC.

J is TRBJ1-3 and V is TRBV27; D might be TRBD1 (5 bases). The CDR3 spans 14 residues. The V gene lost 2 bases and the J gene lost 8 bases, with 13 bases spanning the gap. CDR1 and CDR2 (germline): MNHEY, SMNVEV (reference sequence). The CDR3 DNA sequence: TGTGCCAGCAGTTTACAGGGACGGGGGGACACCATATATTTT. Residues: CASSLQGRGDTIYF.

This clonotype has only a few counts. This chain connects TRBV6-5 to TRBJ2-1, with a possible D match to TRBD1 (6 bases). V lost 0 bases and J lost 0, with 9 bases in between. Germline V CDR1 and CDR2: MNHEY, SVGAGI. There are 16 residues in the CDR3. The chain's CDR3 is CASSYSGHYSYNEQFF. The CDR3 region has the DNA TGTGCCAGCAGTTACTCGGGACACTACTCCTACAATGAGCAGTTCTTC.

This clonotype occurred many times. This chain joins TRBV14 and TRBJ1-2; 10 bases map to TRBD1. Germline loops: CDR1 SGHDN, CDR2 FVKESK. Trimming cost V 1 base and J 4 bases; bases outside gene matches: 15. The CDR3 spans 19 residues. CDR3 nucleotide sequence: TGTGCCAGCAGCCAAGTTTATCGGGACAGGGGCCCCCTTGGCTATGGCTACACCTTC. The encoded protein is CASSQVYRDRGPLGYGYTF.

The rearrangement links TRBV20-1 to TRBJ1-4, with D perhaps TRBD1 (6 bases). V was clipped by 3 bases and J by 6 bases, with 20 bases between them. Germline CDR1 reads DFQATT; CDR2 reads SNEGSKA (reference sequence). The CDR3 is 16 residues long. As DNA, the CDR3 is TGCAGTGCTAGCACCAGCGGGGGGGCCCTAGATGAAAAACTGTTTTTT. This gives the protein CSASTSGGALDEKLFF.

At least ten counts were recorded for this clonotype. One end of the junction varies from germline; a read error may be responsible. The rearrangement joins TRBV7-7 to TRBJ2-2; 13 positions agree with TRBD2. CDR1 and CDR2 (germline): SSHAT, FNYEAQ (reference sequence). CDR3 length: 15 residues. The CDR3 spells CASSRTSGRGGELFF. The CDR3 DNA reads TGTGCTAGCAGCCGGACTAGCGGGAGAGGCGGGGAGCTGTTTTTT. The variable domain in full, with the rest retrieved from reference TRBV7-7 and TRBJ2-2, is GAGVSQSPRYKVTKRGQDVTLRCDPISSHATLYWYQQALGQGPEFLTYFNYEAQPDKSGLPSDRFSAERPEGSISTLTIQRTEQRDSAMYRCASSRTSGRGGELFFGEGSRLTVL.

To note about this clonotype: A much larger clone lies one base from this, so it may be a read error. The CDR3 does not end in the conserved phenylalanine or tryptophan, so this is likely a read error. The V gene is TRBV5-1, the J gene TRBJ2-5; 9 bases match TRBD1. Germline assignment: CDR1 SGHRS and CDR2 YFSETQ. V dropped 5 bases and J dropped 5; count of bases not matched to a gene: 7. The CDR3 runs 14 residues. This CDR3 is CASSRDRAGETQYS. For the CDR3, the DNA is TGCGCCAGCAGTCGGGACAGGGCGGGGGAGACCCAGTACTCC.